These T cell receptor beta chains were read from a single sample in a study of blood T cell repertoires in COVID-19. TCRdb keeps only in-frame clones here, not all; method: immunoSEQ multiplex PCR. The profile shows about 280,000 clones, around 89% of them singletons. The sequenced sample was peripheral blood. These receptors all come from a middle-aged man with acute or convalescent COVID-19. CDR3s include the opening cysteine and the closing phenylalanine or tryptophan. D genes are given only for firm matches. Where a row states a size, it is once, few, many or the class of an expanded clone; other rows omit it.

D	V	J	size	CDR3	DNA
TRBD1	TRBV11-2	TRBJ2-2	.	CASSTGVTGELFF	TGTGCCAGCAGCACAGGGGTTACCGGGGAGCTGTTTTTT
.	TRBV9	TRBJ2-1	.	CASSLGLHNEQFF	TGTGCCAGCAGCCTCGGACTGCACAATGAGCAGTTCTTC
.	TRBV19	TRBJ1-1	.	CASSTGALNTEAFF	TGTGCCAGTAGTACAGGGGCCCTGAACACTGAAGCTTTCTTT
.	TRBV9	TRBJ2-1	once	CASSPGGASSYNEQFF	TGTGCCAGCAGCCCGGGCGGGGCGAGCTCCTACAATGAGCAGTTCTTC
TRBD1	TRBV12-3/TRBV12-4	TRBJ1-2	.	CASRLGQAGGYTF	TGTGCCAGCAGACTGGGACAGGCGGGCGGCTACACCTTC
.	TRBV14	TRBJ1-1	few	CASSQRTATTEAFF	TGTGCCAGCAGCCAGAGGACAGCAACCACTGAAGCTTTCTTT
TRBD1	TRBV6-6	TRBJ1-5	.	CASSGQGRVQPQHF	TGTGCCAGCAGTGGACAGGGTAGGGTTCAGCCCCAGCATTTT
TRBD1	TRBV7-2	TRBJ2-7	.	CASSPDRGYEQYF	TGTGCCAGCAGCCCAGACAGGGGCTACGAGCAGTACTTC
TRBD1	TRBV5-1	TRBJ2-3	.	CASSLAGGGDTQYF	TGCGCCAGCAGCTTGGCAGGGGGTGGGGATACGCAGTATTTT
.	TRBV11-2	TRBJ1-1	.	CASSLGQGMNTEAFF	TGTGCCAGCAGCTTAGGGCAGGGGATGAACACTGAAGCTTTCTTT
.	TRBV30	TRBJ1-2	.	CAFLREFYGYTF	TGTGCCTTCCTGCGGGAATTCTATGGCTACACCTTC
.	TRBV25-1	TRBJ2-7	.	CASGQFSSYEQYF	TGTGCCAGCGGACAGTTTAGCTCCTACGAGCAGTACTTC
.	TRBV7-2	TRBJ2-1	.	CASSLAFGEQFF	TGTGCCAGCAGCTTAGCATTCGGTGAGCAGTTCTTC
TRBD1	TRBV6-1	TRBJ2-2	.	CASSVQGAGGELFF	TGTGCCAGCAGCGTTCAGGGGGCCGGCGGGGAGCTGTTTTTT
.	TRBV2	TRBJ1-3	.	CASSADSRSGNTIYF	TGTGCCAGCAGTGCCGACAGCCGCTCTGGAAACACCATATATTTT
TRBD1	TRBV19	TRBJ2-4	.	CASSMNRGNIQYF	TGTGCCAGTAGTATGAACAGGGGAAACATTCAGTACTTC
TRBD2	TRBV6-2/TRBV6-3	TRBJ2-7	.	CASSYSSGGPPLEQYF	TGTGCCAGCAGTTACTCTAGCGGGGGCCCTCCCTTAGAGCAGTACTTC
.	TRBV18	TRBJ1-4	.	CASSSGRNEKLFF	TGTGCCAGCTCAAGCGGGCGGAATGAAAAACTGTTTTTT
TRBD1	TRBV19	TRBJ1-5	.	CASSAHTGGSPFSNQPQHF	TGTGCCAGTAGTGCCCATACAGGGGGCAGTCCTTTTAGCAATCAGCCCCAGCATTTT
.	TRBV5-1	TRBJ1-1	few	CASSLGYDSENTEAFF	TGCGCCAGCAGCTTGGGTTACGATTCAGAGAACACTGAAGCTTTCTTT
.	TRBV30	TRBJ1-6	.	CAWSVRLKAGSPLHF	TGTGCCTGGAGTGTACGTCTCAAAGCAGGTTCACCCCTCCACTTT
.	TRBV2	TRBJ1-2	.	CASSDQGSGAPGGYGYTF	TGTGCCAGCAGTGATCAAGGGTCAGGGGCGCCGGGGGGCTATGGCTACACCTTC
.	TRBV7-9	TRBJ1-2	few	CASSLGTARGYTF	TGTGCCAGCAGCTTAGGGACAGCGAGGGGCTACACCTTC
.	TRBV2	TRBJ2-2	.	CASREIRDGELFF	TGTGCCAGCAGAGAAATCAGGGATGGGGAGCTGTTTTTT
.	TRBV6-1	TRBJ1-2	once	CASSYATGANYGYTF	TGTGCCAGCAGCTACGCGACAGGAGCTAACTATGGCTACACCTTC
.	TRBV6-5	TRBJ2-1	.	CASRHRNEQFF	TGTGCCAGCAGGCACAGGAATGAGCAGTTCTTC
.	TRBV2	TRBJ2-2	once	CASSEGGLITGELFF	TGTGCCAGCAGTGAGGGAGGTCTTATCACCGGGGAGCTGTTTTTT
TRBD1	TRBV5-1	TRBJ1-1	.	CASSLGQGATEAFF	TGCGCCAGCAGCTTGGGACAGGGGGCCACTGAAGCTTTCTTT
TRBD1	TRBV6-4	TRBJ1-5	few	CASSDSRGYWDSTNQPQHF	TGTGCCAGCAGTGACTCGAGAGGGTATTGGGACAGCACCAATCAGCCCCAGCATTTT
.	TRBV6-5	TRBJ2-7	few	CASRLTKTGRNEQYF	TGTGCCAGCAGACTTACCAAGACCGGGAGAAACGAGCAGTACTTC
.	TRBV23-1	TRBJ1-4	.	CASSQPGNPGSYEKLFF	TGCGCCAGCAGTCAGCCGGGGAATCCGGGATCCTATGAAAAACTGTTTTTT
.	TRBV3-1/TRBV3-2	TRBJ1-2	.	CASSQTSGTTYGYTF	TGTGCCAGCAGCCAGACCTCCGGGACAACCTATGGCTACACCTTC